The clone carrying this T cell receptor beta chain came up once. TCRdb keeps only in-frame clones here, not all; method: immunoSEQ multiplex PCR. Seen here are 75,000 to 90,000 clones, more than 75% observed once, and the top ten hold 4.5% to 5%. The data were obtained in a study of blood T cell repertoires in COVID-19. Study in general: From the United States, Italy and Spain came samples of acute and convalescent COVID-19.

The TCR was taken from a man aged 50-60 years with active or convalescent COVID-19. Sequencing input: peripheral blood.

The CDR3 DNA reads TGTGCCAGCAGCAAAGGAGCCAAGCGGGGGCCCGAAAATAGCACAGATACGCAGTATTTT. Its protein is CASSKGAKRGPENSTDTQYF. V usage is TRBV21-1 and J usage is TRBJ2-3; the table assigns TRBD2, which was not confirmed against the DNA. TRBV21-1 is a known pseudogene. This CDR3 has 20 amino acids.